This entry concerns a single T cell receptor beta chain. These data are taken from a study of blood T cell repertoires in COVID-19. The length of the CDR3 is 15 residues. Germline V CDR1 and CDR2: SGHVS, FNYEAQ. The ends lost 1 base at V and 8 bases at J; junction bases unmatched: 6. Profiling relied on immunoSEQ multiplex PCR, and the TCRdb table lists in-frame clones only, not all of them. The sample yields approximately 82,000 clones, around four fifths seen once. The gene calls are TRBV7-6 and TRBJ2-1; TRBD2 agrees at 9 bases. The clonotype comes from a woman in her 70s with active or convalescent COVID-19. Sample: peripheral blood. DNA for the CDR3: TGTGCCAGCAGCTTAGACGGACTAGCGTATGATGAGCAGTTCTTC. Its translation: CASSLDGLAYDEQFF.